The 9 T cell receptor beta chains reported below all come from one sample, sequenced in a study of OX40 agonist ivuxolimab in advanced cancers. Sequenced by immunoSEQ multiplex PCR; TCRdb stores in-frame clones only, minus some. Of 20,000 to 25,000 clones in the sample, 84% were seen once. The material was CD4+ or CD8+ T cells sorted from blood, obtained in a trial of the OX40 agonist ivuxolimab. The source of these receptors is an adult with an advanced solid tumor such as melanoma, head and neck, liver or kidney cancer.

This clone was counted a few times. This chain uses TRBV7-9 with TRBJ2-7; D is perhaps TRBD2 (5 bases). With 1 base removed from V and 5 bases from J, the gap between germline ends came to 6 bases. The germline V gene has CDR1 SEHNR and CDR2 FQNEAQ (reference sequence). This CDR3 comprises 12 residues. This CDR3 is CASSLVRDEQYF. The CDR3 nucleotides are TGTGCCAGCAGCTTAGTGCGGGACGAGCAGTACTTC.

V is TRBV25-1 and J is TRBJ2-7; the D gene is possibly TRBD2 (5 bases). The length of the CDR3 is 13 residues. V gave up 8 bases and J gave up 1 base, with 12 bases separating them. Germline values: CDR1 MGHDK, CDR2 SYGVNS. This CDR3 reads CASRDPRSYEQYF. As DNA, the CDR3 is TGTGCCAGCCGGGATCCCCGTTCCTACGAGCAGTACTTC.

The chain employs TRBV5-4 and TRBJ2-5; no firm D call. Germline V gene lookup returns CDR1 SGHNT and CDR2 YYREEE (reference sequence). The CDR3 sequence is 13 residues long. The V gene lost 4 bases and the J gene lost 4 bases, with 11 bases spanning the gap. The CDR3 DNA is TGTGCCAGCAGCGTCCGGACGGGAGAGACCCAGTACTTC. This gives the protein CASSVRTGETQYF.

The chain uses TRBV27 and TRBJ2-3; D is unclear. The CDR3 consists of 12 residues. The germline V gene has CDR1 MNHEY and CDR2 SMNVEV (reference sequence). V was cut by 6 bases and J by 4 bases, with 8 bases left in between. As DNA, the CDR3 is TGTGCCAGCAGCTTAGTCCCAGATACGCAGTATTTT. Translation gives CASSLVPDTQYF.

The sample holds one count of this clone. The V gene is TRBV5-4, the J gene TRBJ2-7, with 10 bases matching TRBD1. J lost 3 bases, V lost 4 bases, and 4 bases had no gene match. Looked up from germline, CDR1 is SGHNT and CDR2 is YYREEE (reference sequence). The CDR3 loop spans 14 amino acids. The CDR3 DNA is TGTGCCAGCAGCGTGGACAGGGGGAACTACGAGCAGTACTTC. Its translation is CASSVDRGNYEQYF.

The CDR3 loop is CATSSPGGDGYTF. The CDR3 nucleotides read TGTGCCACCAGCAGCCCCGGGGGGGATGGCTACACCTTC. This chain links TRBV15 with TRBJ1-2; D perhaps matches TRBD1 (5 bases). The ends were cut back, 3 bases at V and 6 bases at J, with 11 bases in the middle. CDR3 length: 13 amino acids. Germline CDR1 reads LNHNV; CDR2 reads YYDKDF (reference sequence).

This clone showed up just a few times. J is TRBJ2-7 and V is TRBV4-3; 10 bases match TRBD1. V shed 8 bases and J 6 bases; nucleotides not matched to a gene: 10. CDR3 length: 14 residues. CDR1 and CDR2 (germline): LGHNA, YSLEER. The CDR3 protein is CASGTGVRSAEQYF. In nucleotides, the CDR3 is TGCGCCAGCGGGACAGGGGTCCGGTCGGCCGAGCAGTACTTC.

This clone occurred once. This sequence joins TRBV30 and TRBJ1-2; 8 bases are shared with TRBD1. The CDR3 is 13 amino acids. The germline CDR1 and CDR2 sequences are GTSNPN and SVGIG (reference sequence). With 7 bases clipped from V and 5 bases from J, the junction kept 9 bases outside the gene matches. CDR3: CAFLGQGVYGYTF. CDR3 DNA: TGTGCCTTCCTCGGACAGGGTGTATATGGCTACACCTTC. Filled out from reference TRBV30 and TRBJ1-2, the complete variable domain reads SQTIHQWPATLVQPVGSPLSLECTVEGTSNPNLYWYRQAAGRGLQLLFYSVGIGQISSEVPQNLSASRPQDRQFILSSKKLLLSDSGFYLCAFLGQGVYGYTFGSGTRLTVV.

This sequence joins TRBV5-1 and TRBJ2-7; TRBD2 matches at 13 bases. V lost 4 bases to trimming and J lost 6 bases; unmatched junction nucleotides: 7. Germline V gene data show CDR1 as SGHRS and CDR2 as YFSETQ. This CDR3 spans 15 amino acids. The CDR3 spells CASSGLAGALSEQYF. The CDR3 DNA follows: TGCGCCAGCAGCGGACTAGCGGGAGCCCTTAGCGAGCAGTACTTC.